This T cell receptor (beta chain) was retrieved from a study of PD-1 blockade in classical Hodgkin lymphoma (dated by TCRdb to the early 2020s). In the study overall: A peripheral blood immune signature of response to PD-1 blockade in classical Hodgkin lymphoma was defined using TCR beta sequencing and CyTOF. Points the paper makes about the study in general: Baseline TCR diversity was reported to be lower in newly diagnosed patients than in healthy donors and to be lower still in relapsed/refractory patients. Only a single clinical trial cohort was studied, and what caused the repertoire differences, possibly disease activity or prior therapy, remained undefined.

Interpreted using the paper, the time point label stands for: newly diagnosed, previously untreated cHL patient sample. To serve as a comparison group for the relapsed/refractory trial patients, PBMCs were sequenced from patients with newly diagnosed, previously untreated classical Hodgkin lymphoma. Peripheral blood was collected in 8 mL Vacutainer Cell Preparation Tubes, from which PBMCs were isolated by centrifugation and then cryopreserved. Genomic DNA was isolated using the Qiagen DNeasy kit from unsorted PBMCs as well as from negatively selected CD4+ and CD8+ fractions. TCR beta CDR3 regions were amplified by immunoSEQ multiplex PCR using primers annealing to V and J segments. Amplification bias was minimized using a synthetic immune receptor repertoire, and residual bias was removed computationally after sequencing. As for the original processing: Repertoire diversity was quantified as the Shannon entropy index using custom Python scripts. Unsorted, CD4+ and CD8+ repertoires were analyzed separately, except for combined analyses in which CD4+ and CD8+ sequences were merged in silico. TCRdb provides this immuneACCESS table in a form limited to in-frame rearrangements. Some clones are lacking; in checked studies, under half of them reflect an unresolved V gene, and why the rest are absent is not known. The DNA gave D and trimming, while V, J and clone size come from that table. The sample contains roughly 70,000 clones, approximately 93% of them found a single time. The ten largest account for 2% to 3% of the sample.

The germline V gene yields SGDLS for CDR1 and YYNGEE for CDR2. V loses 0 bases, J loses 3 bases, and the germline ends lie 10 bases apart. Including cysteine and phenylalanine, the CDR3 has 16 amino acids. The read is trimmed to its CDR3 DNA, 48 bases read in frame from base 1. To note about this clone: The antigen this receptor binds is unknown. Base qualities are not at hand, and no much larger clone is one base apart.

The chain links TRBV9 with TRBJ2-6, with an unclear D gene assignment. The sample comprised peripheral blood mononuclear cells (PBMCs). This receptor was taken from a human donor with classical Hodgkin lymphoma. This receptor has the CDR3 CASSVDLGFGANVLTF. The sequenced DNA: TGTGCCAGCAGCGTAGACTTAGGCTTTGGGGCCAACGTCCTGACTTTC.